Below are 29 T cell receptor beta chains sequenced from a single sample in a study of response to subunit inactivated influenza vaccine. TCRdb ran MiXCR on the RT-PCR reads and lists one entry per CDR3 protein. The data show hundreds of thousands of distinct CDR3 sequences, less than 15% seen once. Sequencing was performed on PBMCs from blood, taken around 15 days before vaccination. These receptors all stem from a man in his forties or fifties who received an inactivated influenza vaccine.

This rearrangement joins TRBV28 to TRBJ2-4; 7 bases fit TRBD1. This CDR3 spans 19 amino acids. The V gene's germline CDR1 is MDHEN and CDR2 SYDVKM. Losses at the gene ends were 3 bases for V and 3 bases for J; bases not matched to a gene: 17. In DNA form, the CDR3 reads TGTGCCAGCAGTTTTAGCCCGACTCTGACAGGGACGGTCAAAAACATTCAGTACTTC. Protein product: CASSFSPTLTGTVKNIQYF.

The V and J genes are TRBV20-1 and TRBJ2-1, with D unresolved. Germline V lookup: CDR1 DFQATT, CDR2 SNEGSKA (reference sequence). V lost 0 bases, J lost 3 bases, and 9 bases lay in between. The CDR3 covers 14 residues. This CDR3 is CSARDLRNYNEQFF. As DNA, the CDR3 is TGCAGTGCTAGAGATCTGCGGAACTACAATGAGCAGTTCTTC.

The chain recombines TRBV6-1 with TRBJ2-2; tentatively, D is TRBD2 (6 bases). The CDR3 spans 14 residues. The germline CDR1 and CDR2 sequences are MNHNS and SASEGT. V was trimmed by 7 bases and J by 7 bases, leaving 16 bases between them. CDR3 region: CASTEGPGGGELFF. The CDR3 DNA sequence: TGTGCCAGCACGGAGGGGCCTGGAGGCGGGGAGCTGTTTTTT.

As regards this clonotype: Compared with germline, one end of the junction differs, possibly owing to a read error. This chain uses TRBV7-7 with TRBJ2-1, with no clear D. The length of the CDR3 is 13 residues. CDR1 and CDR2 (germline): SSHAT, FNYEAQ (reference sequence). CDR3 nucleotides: TGTGCTAGCAGCTACGGACCTACCTATGAGCAGTTCTTC. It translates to CASSYGPTYEQFF.

The CDR3 sequence: CATRATSGRGNEQFF. The CDR3 DNA follows: TGTGCCACCAGGGCAACTAGCGGGAGGGGTAATGAGCAGTTCTTC. The J gene is TRBJ2-1, the V gene TRBV24-1, with TRBD2 identical over 13 bases. V shed 7 bases, J shed 7 bases, and the junction held 6 bases outside the gene matches. Looked up from germline, CDR1 is KGHDR and CDR2 is SFDVKD. The CDR3 totals 15 residues.

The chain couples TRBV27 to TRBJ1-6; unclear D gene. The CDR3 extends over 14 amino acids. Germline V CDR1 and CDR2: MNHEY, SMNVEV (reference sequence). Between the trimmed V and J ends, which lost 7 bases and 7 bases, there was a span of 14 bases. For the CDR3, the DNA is TGTGCCAGCACCTCCGGGAGGCCGAATTCACCCCTCCACTTT. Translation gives CASTSGRPNSPLHF.

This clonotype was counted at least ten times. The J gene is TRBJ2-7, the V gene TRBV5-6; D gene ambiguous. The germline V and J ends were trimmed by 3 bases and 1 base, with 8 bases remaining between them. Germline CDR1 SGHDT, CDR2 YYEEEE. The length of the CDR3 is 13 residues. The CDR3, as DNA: TGTGCCAGCAGCTCCGACATTTCCTACGAGCAGTACTTC. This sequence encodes CASSSDISYEQYF.

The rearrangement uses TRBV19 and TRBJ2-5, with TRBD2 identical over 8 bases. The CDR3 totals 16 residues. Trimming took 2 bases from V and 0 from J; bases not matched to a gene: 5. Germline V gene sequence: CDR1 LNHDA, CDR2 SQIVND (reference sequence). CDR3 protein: CASSILVAGNQETQYF. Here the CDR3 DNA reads TGTGCCAGTAGTATACTGGTAGCGGGGAACCAAGAGACCCAGTACTTC.

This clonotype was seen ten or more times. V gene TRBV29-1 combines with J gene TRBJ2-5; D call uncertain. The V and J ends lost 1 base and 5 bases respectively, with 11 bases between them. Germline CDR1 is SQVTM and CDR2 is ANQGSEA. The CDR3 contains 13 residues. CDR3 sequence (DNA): TGCAGCGTTGAAGTGGTATTGGGGGAGACCCAGTACTTC. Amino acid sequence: CSVEVVLGETQYF.

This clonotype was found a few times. CDR3 bases: TGTGCCAGCAGCCAGACTTCGGGGGTAAATGAGCAGTTCTTC. This encodes CASSQTSGVNEQFF. This chain links TRBV7-3 with TRBJ2-1; possibly TRBD2 for D (6 bases). Germline loops: CDR1 SGHTA, CDR2 FQGTGA. This CDR3 has 14 amino acids. The V end lost 5 bases, the J end lost 7 bases, and 15 bases lay between the germline ends.

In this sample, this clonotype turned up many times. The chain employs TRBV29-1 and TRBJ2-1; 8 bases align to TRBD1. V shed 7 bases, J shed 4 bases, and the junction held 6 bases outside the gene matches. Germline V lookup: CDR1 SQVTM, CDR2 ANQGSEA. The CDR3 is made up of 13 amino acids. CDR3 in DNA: TGCAGCGGGCACAGGGGGTGGTACAATGAGCAGTTCTTC. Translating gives CSGHRGWYNEQFF.

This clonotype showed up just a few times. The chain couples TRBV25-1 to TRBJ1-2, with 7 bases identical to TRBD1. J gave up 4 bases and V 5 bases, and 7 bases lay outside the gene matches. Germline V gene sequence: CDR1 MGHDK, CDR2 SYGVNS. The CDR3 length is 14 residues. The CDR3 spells CASSYPGQSYGYTF. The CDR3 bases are TGTGCCAGCAGTTACCCGGGACAGAGCTATGGCTACACCTTC.

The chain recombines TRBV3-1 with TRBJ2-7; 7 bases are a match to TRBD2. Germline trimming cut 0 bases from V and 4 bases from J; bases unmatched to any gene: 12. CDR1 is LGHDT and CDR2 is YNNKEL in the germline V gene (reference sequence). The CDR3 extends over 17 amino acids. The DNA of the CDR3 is TGTGCCAGCAGCCAAGAAAGGCCCCTAATGGGAGGGTACGAGCAGTACTTC. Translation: CASSQERPLMGGYEQYF.

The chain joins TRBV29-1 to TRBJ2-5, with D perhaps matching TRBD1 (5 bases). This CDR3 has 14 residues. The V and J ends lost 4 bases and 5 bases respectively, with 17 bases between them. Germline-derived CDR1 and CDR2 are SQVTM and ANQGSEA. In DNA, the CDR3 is TGCAGCGTTGCACCAGGGAAAGGTTCGGAGACCCAGTACTTC. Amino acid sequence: CSVAPGKGSETQYF.

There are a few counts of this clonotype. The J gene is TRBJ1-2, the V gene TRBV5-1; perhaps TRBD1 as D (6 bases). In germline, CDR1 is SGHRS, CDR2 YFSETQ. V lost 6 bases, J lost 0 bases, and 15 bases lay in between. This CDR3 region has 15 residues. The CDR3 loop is CASTLAGDANYGYTF. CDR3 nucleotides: TGCGCCAGCACCCTAGCAGGGGACGCTAACTATGGCTACACCTTC.

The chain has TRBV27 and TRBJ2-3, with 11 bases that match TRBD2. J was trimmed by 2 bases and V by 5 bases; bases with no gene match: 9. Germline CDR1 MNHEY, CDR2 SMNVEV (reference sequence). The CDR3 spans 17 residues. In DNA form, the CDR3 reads TGTGCCAGCAGTGCTACCGGGACTAGCGGCAACACAGATACGCAGTATTTT. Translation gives CASSATGTSGNTDTQYF.

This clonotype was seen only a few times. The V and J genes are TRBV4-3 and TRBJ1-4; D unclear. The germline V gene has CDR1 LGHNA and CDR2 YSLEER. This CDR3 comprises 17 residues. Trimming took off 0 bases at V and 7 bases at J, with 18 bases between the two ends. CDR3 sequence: CASSQEITGSYFEKLFF. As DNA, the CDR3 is TGCGCCAGCAGCCAAGAGATAACGGGGAGCTACTTTGAAAAACTGTTTTTT.

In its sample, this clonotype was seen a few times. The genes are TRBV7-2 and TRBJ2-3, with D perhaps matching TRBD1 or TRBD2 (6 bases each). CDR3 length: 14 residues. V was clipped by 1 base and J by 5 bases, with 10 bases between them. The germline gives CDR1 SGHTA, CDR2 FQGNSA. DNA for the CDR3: TGTGCCAGCAGCTTAGGACTAGGGGGAGATACGCAGTATTTT. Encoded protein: CASSLGLGGDTQYF.

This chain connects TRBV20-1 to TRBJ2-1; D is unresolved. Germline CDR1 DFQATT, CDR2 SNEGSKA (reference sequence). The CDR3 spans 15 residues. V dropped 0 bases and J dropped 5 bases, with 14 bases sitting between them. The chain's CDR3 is CSARDLLPRHNEQFF. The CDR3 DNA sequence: TGCAGTGCTAGAGATCTCCTCCCACGGCACAATGAGCAGTTCTTC.

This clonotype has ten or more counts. CDR3 nucleotides: TGCAGCGTCGGTATTGGGGTCACAGATACGCAGTATTTT. This sequence encodes CSVGIGVTDTQYF. V usage is TRBV29-1 and J usage is TRBJ2-3; D is ambiguous. Germline V CDR1 and CDR2: SQVTM, ANQGSEA. The V gene lost 6 bases and the J gene lost 2 bases, with 12 bases spanning the gap. The CDR3 covers 13 residues.

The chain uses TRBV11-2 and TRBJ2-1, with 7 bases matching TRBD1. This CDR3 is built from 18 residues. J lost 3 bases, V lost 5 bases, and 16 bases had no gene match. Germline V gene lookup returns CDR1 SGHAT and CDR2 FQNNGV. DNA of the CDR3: TGTGCCAGCAGCGACCTTTTTTACAGGGGTAGGGACTACAATGAGCAGTTCTTC. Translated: CASSDLFYRGRDYNEQFF.

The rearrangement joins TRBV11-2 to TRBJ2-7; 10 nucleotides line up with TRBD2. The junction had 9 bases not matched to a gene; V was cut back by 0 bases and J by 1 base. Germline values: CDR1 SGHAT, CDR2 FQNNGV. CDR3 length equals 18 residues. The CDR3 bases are TGTGCCAGCAGCTTAGAGCCTAGCGGGGGTTCCTTTTCCTACGAGCAGTACTTC. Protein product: CASSLEPSGGSFSYEQYF. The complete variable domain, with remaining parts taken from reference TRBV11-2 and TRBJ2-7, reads EAGVAQSPRYKIIEKRQSVAFWCNPISGHATLYWYQQILGQGPKLLIQFQNNGVVDDSQLPKDRFSAERLKGVDSTLKIQPAKLEDSAVYLCASSLEPSGGSFSYEQYFGPGTRLTVT.

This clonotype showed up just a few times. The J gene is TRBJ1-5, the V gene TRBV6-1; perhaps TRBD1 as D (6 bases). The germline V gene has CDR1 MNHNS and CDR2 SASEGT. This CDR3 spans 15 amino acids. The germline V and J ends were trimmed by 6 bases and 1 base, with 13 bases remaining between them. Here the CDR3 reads CASSTITGSNQPQHF. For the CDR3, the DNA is TGTGCCAGCAGCACCATTACAGGGAGCAATCAGCCCCAGCATTTT.

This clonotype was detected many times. The DNA of the CDR3 is TGCAGCGTTGAAGATCTGGCCGGCTACTCTGGAAACACCATATATTTT. As protein: CSVEDLAGYSGNTIYF. The chain recombines TRBV29-1 with TRBJ1-3; D remains unclear. Germline lookup yields CDR1 SQVTM and CDR2 ANQGSEA. The CDR3 is 16 residues long. With 0 bases removed from V and 0 bases from J, the gap between germline ends came to 12 bases.

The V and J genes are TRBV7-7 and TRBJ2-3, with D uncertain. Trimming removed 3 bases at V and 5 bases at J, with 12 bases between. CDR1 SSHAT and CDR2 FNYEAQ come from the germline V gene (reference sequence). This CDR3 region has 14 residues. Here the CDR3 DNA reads TGTGCCAGCAGCTTGAGTTCAGTAGGAGATACGCAGTATTTT. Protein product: CASSLSSVGDTQYF.

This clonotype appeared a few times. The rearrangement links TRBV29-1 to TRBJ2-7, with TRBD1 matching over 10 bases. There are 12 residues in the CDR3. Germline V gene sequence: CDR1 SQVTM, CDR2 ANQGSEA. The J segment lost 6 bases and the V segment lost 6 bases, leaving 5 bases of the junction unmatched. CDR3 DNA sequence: TGCAGCGTAAGGGACAGGGGACGCGAGCAGTACTTC. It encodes CSVRDRGREQYF.

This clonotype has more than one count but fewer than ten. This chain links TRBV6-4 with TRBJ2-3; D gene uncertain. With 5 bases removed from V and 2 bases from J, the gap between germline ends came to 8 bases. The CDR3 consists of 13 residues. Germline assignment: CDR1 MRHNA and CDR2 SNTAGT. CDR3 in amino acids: CASSMGPTDTQYF. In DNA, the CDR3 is TGTGCCAGCAGTATGGGCCCCACAGATACGCAGTATTTT.

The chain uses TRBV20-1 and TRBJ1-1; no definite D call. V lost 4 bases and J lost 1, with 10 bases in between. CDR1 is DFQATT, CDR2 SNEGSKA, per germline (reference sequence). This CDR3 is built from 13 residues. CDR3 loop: CSAKAHRNTEAFF. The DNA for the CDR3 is TGCAGTGCTAAAGCCCATCGGAACACTGAAGCTTTCTTT.

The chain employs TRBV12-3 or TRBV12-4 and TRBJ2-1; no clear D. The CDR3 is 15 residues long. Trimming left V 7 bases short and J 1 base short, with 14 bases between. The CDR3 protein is CASTLPPGSYNEQFF. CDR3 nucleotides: TGTGCCAGCACCTTGCCCCCCGGTTCCTACAATGAGCAGTTCTTC.